The clone carrying this T cell receptor beta chain came up a few times. What it binds is not known. Germline V gene lookup returns CDR1 LNHDA and CDR2 SQIVND (reference sequence). This CDR3 is built from 13 residues. V lost 1 base to trimming and J lost 4 bases, with 7 bases between them. 5'RACE template switching added a universal primer site and UMIs to TCR cDNA. TCRdb called the 5' RACE reads again in MiXCR, with one record for every CDR3 protein. The table has some 150,000 distinct CDR3 sequences, approximately 9.9% seen once. These data belong to a study of T cells after yellow fever vaccination. In the study overall: Preparation used SMART-Seq v4 Ultra Low Input for the low-cell-number fractions.

Study-level points and caveats: Only a small proportion of the clonotypes turned up in both the CD4 and the CD8 compartments, likely arising from convergent recombination. Post-booster samples contained most primary-vaccination clones (nearly 98% CD4, about 90% CD8).

The source material was CD8+ T cells sorted from PBMCs, sampled 45 days after the yellow fever booster vaccination. This clonotype was obtained from a man aged 18 to 29 who received the YFV17D yellow fever vaccine. The chain has TRBV19 and TRBJ1-1; D uncertain. CDR3 DNA: TGTGCCAGTAGTATAGTCCGGTTCACTGAAGCTTTCTTT. Protein: CASSIVRFTEAFF.